What follows are 29 T cell receptor beta chains derived from one specimen sequenced in a study of cytomegalovirus exposure and HLA in healthy donors (dated by TCRdb to between 2016 and 2019). Libraries were made using the immunoSEQ multiplex PCR assay. This immuneACCESS table, as held by TCRdb, lists in-frame sequences with V and J called but not all clones. Of the missing ones, under half trace to an unresolved V gene in checked studies; the others have no known cause. This sample is represented by about 110,000 clones; approximately 85% of them were singletons. The biggest ten clones account for roughly 3% of the sample. Sequencing was performed on PBMCs. The receptor source for this set is a woman in her late teens or twenties in good health and CMV-seronegative.

The chain is built from TRBV25-1 and TRBJ1-3, with TRBD1 matching 7 bases. The J segment lost 3 bases and the V segment lost 3 bases, leaving 11 bases of the junction unmatched. CDR3 length: 17 amino acids. Germline V CDR1 and CDR2: MGHDK, SYGVNS. Here the CDR3 DNA reads TGTGCCAGCAGTGATCCGCCGGGGCAGGGGGTTGGAAACACCATATATTTT. Its translation: CASSDPPGQGVGNTIYF.

The CDR3 DNA reads as TGTGCCAGCAGCCAGCGATTGGGGACAGCGGAGCCCGTTAACTATGGCTACACCTTC. Its protein product is CASSQRLGTAEPVNYGYTF. The chain recombines TRBV7-8 with TRBJ1-2; 7 nucleotides line up with TRBD1. This CDR3 is built from 19 residues. V was clipped by 5 bases and J by 1 base; unmatched bases: 19. CDR1 is SGHVS and CDR2 is FQNEAQ in the germline V gene.

The rearrangement uses TRBV10-3 and TRBJ1-2; D is unresolved. Germline values: CDR1 ENHRY, CDR2 SYGVKD. This CDR3 is 12 amino acids long. V was clipped by 2 bases and J by 7 bases, with 8 bases between them. The CDR3 region has the DNA TGTGCCATCAGTGAGACAGAGAGTGGCTACACCTTC. The encoded protein is CAISETESGYTF.

The rearrangement uses TRBV11-2 and TRBJ2-7; D not resolved. Germline V gene lookup returns CDR1 SGHAT and CDR2 FQNNGV. This CDR3 is 16 amino acids long. V was trimmed by 5 bases and J by 0 bases, leaving 17 bases between them. The DNA for the CDR3 is TGTGCCAGCAGCCCGGCGAGACTTCAGAGCTCCTACGAGCAGTACTTC. Its protein is CASSPARLQSSYEQYF. Combining the CDR3 with reference TRBV11-2 and TRBJ2-7 gives the whole variable domain EAGVAQSPRYKIIEKRQSVAFWCNPISGHATLYWYQQILGQGPKLLIQFQNNGVVDDSQLPKDRFSAERLKGVDSTLKIQPAKLEDSAVYLCASSPARLQSSYEQYFGPGTRLTVT.

The chain has TRBV28 and TRBJ2-7; 9 bases are a match to TRBD1. Germline V gene lookup returns CDR1 MDHEN and CDR2 SYDVKM. V shed 10 bases, J shed 3 bases, and the junction held 4 bases outside the gene matches. The CDR3 is 12 amino acids. The CDR3 DNA sequence: TGTGCCACACGGACAGGGGACTACGAGCAGTACTTC. This gives the protein CATRTGDYEQYF.

The CDR3 region is CAISEFGQGGYTF. The CDR3 coding sequence is TGTGCCATCAGTGAATTCGGGCAGGGAGGCTACACCTTC. The gene calls are TRBV10-3 and TRBJ1-2; a weak D match, TRBD1 (5 bases). Trimming shortened V by 3 bases and J by 8 bases, and 13 bases separated the two germline ends. There are 13 residues in the CDR3. Germline V CDR1 and CDR2: ENHRY, SYGVKD.

The rearrangement joins TRBV27 to TRBJ1-1; weak D call: TRBD1 (6 bases). Trimming removed 1 base at V and 4 bases at J, with 13 bases between. Germline V gives CDR1 MNHEY, CDR2 SMNVEV (reference sequence). The CDR3 consists of 15 residues. The CDR3 region is CASSLYGGRGTEAFF. The CDR3 region has the DNA TGTGCCAGCAGTTTATACGGGGGGCGCGGCACTGAAGCTTTCTTT.

This clone came up a few times. The rearrangement joins TRBV6-6 to TRBJ1-1; D gene unclear. The germline V gene encodes CDR1 MNHNY and CDR2 SVGAGI (reference sequence). The CDR3 is made up of 13 amino acids. Trimming shortened V by 0 bases and J by 8 bases, and 10 bases separated the two germline ends. The CDR3 protein is CASSYSMVREAFF. DNA of the CDR3: TGTGCCAGCAGTTACTCGATGGTGCGGGAAGCTTTCTTT.

CDR3 sequence reads: CASSYWGEGYTF. For the CDR3, the DNA is TGTGCCAGCAGTTACTGGGGGGAAGGCTACACCTTC. This chain links TRBV6-5 with TRBJ1-2; a possible D gene is TRBD1 (5 bases). Per the germline V gene, CDR1 is MNHEY and CDR2 is SVGAGI. The germline V and J ends were trimmed by 1 base and 8 bases, with 8 bases remaining between them. The CDR3 loop spans 12 amino acids.

The gene calls are TRBV6-1 and TRBJ2-3; TRBD1 might be the D (6 bases). This CDR3 is built from 12 residues. Between the trimmed V and J ends, which lost 6 bases and 8 bases, there was a span of 12 bases. Germline loops: CDR1 MNHNS, CDR2 SASEGT. Here the CDR3 reads CASRITGLTQYF. The DNA for the CDR3 is TGTGCCAGCAGGATAACAGGGCTTACGCAGTATTTT.

The rearrangement uses TRBV7-8 and TRBJ2-5, with 8 bases fitting TRBD2. The CDR3 length is 16 residues. Trimming at V came to 5 bases and at J to 4 bases, leaving 12 bases not matched to a gene. In germline, CDR1 is SGHVS, CDR2 FQNEAQ. In nucleotides, the CDR3 is TGTGCCAGCAGCCTACTATCATGGAGCGGGGGAGAGACCCAGTACTTC. This sequence encodes CASSLLSWSGGETQYF.

The chain combines TRBV6-4 with TRBJ1-1; D unresolved. CDR3 length: 15 residues. V dropped 0 bases and J dropped 1 base, with 9 bases sitting between them. Germline assignment: CDR1 MRHNA and CDR2 SNTAGT. The CDR3 protein is CASSDSPGTNTEAFF. The CDR3 bases are TGTGCCAGCAGTGACTCACCGGGAACGAACACTGAAGCTTTCTTT.

The chain is built from TRBV5-1 and TRBJ1-2, with D unclear. CDR3 length: 12 amino acids. Trimming stripped 4 bases from V and 8 bases from J, with 12 bases between. Germline assignment: CDR1 SGHRS and CDR2 YFSETQ. In DNA, the CDR3 is TGCGCCAGCAGCCATACTATCGGAGGCTACACCTTC. Translated, it gives CASSHTIGGYTF.

The chain couples TRBV14 to TRBJ1-2; D possibly corresponds to TRBD1 (6 bases). CDR3 length equals 13 residues. The germline V and J ends were trimmed by 4 bases and 2 bases, with 8 bases remaining between them. Per the germline V gene, CDR1 is SGHDN and CDR2 is FVKESK. The chain's CDR3 is CASSPGQNYGYTF. CDR3 in DNA: TGTGCCAGCAGCCCGGGACAAAACTATGGCTACACCTTC.

This clone was detected only a few times. V is TRBV6-5 and J is TRBJ2-7; tentatively, D is TRBD2 (6 bases). The CDR3 runs to 13 residues. V shed 8 bases and J shed 3 bases, with 14 bases lying between them. Germline V gene lookup returns CDR1 MNHEY and CDR2 SVGAGI. The CDR3 spells CASAGTIDYEQYF. CDR3 nucleotide sequence: TGTGCCAGCGCGGGAACCATCGACTACGAGCAGTACTTC.

This clone was recorded only once. CDR3 protein: CASSGRLAGGQETQYF. The CDR3 DNA reads as TGCGCCAGCAGTGGGCGACTAGCGGGGGGGCAAGAGACCCAGTACTTC. This chain uses TRBV10-1 with TRBJ2-5; 14 bases line up with TRBD2. This CDR3 has 16 amino acids. J gave up 2 bases and V 4 bases, and 3 bases lay outside the gene matches. Germline assignment: CDR1 WNHNN and CDR2 SYGVQD (reference sequence).

DNA for the CDR3: TGTGCCAGCTCAGCAAACCGGGGGGAAGGCCAGCCCCAGCATTTT. As protein: CASSANRGEGQPQHF. This sequence joins TRBV18 and TRBJ1-5; D perhaps matches TRBD1 (5 bases). Between the trimmed V and J ends, which lost 5 bases and 7 bases, there was a span of 18 bases. The CDR3 consists of 15 residues. The germline V gene has CDR1 KGHSH and CDR2 LQKENI.

The chain couples TRBV27 to TRBJ2-2; 9 bases are a match to TRBD1. CDR1 is MNHEY, CDR2 SMNVEV, per germline (reference sequence). J was trimmed by 6 bases and V by 1 base; bases with no gene match: 12. CDR3 length: 18 amino acids. The CDR3 protein is CASSLLSSGQGFPGELFF. The CDR3 DNA sequence: TGTGCCAGCAGTTTATTAAGCTCGGGACAGGGTTTCCCCGGGGAGCTGTTTTTT.

The CDR3 coding sequence is TGTGCCAGCAGCCCGCGGAGGTCTAGCGGGGGGGCACGGGAGACCCAGTACTTC. Its protein product is CASSPRRSSGGARETQYF. The V and J genes are TRBV9 and TRBJ2-5, with 12 bases identical to TRBD2. With 4 bases clipped from V and 5 bases from J, the junction kept 15 bases outside the gene matches. CDR1 is SGDLS and CDR2 is YYNGEE in the germline V gene. CDR3 length equals 18 residues.

Points on this clone: The junction and the germline gene differ at one end; a read error may be behind it. The V call is TRBV9, the J call TRBJ1-2, with D possibly TRBD1 on 6 matching bases. From germline, CDR1 is SGDLS and CDR2 YYNGEE. CDR3 size: 10 residues. The DNA for the CDR3 is TGTGCCAGCAGCGGCCGGGACACGTCCTTC. It yields the protein CASSGRDTSF. Using reference TRBV9 and TRBJ1-2 for the parts outside the CDR3, the full variable domain is DSGVTQTPKHLITATGQRVTLRCSPRSGDLSVYWYQQSLDQGLQFLIQYYNGEERAKGNILERFSAQQFPDLHSELNLSSLELGDSALYFCASSGRDTSFGSGTRLTVV.

The V and J genes are TRBV25-1 and TRBJ1-4, with unresolved D. The V gene's germline CDR1 is MGHDK and CDR2 SYGVNS. The CDR3 has 17 residues. V lost 6 bases and J lost 0, with 17 bases in between. The CDR3 sequence: CASSDSISGATNEKLFF. CDR3 DNA: TGTGCCAGCAGCGACTCTATTTCCGGGGCAACTAATGAAAAACTGTTTTTT.

This sequence joins TRBV4-1 and TRBJ1-5; 8 nucleotides match TRBD1. In germline, CDR1 is MGHRA, CDR2 YSYEKL. This CDR3 comprises 15 residues. V lost 1 base, J lost 7 bases, and 6 bases stayed unmatched. This CDR3 is CASSQGEQGVQPQHF. The CDR3, as DNA: TGCGCCAGCAGCCAAGGGGAACAGGGGGTCCAGCCCCAGCATTTT.

This clone was counted a few times. The rearrangement uses TRBV2 and TRBJ1-2; no firm D call. V shed 3 bases and J shed 2 bases, with 4 bases lying between them. The CDR3 loop spans 12 amino acids. CDR1 is SNHLY, CDR2 FYNNEI, per germline. The CDR3 spells CASSDLNYGYTF. As DNA, the CDR3 is TGTGCCAGCAGTGATCTGAACTATGGCTACACCTTC.

The chain is built from TRBV30 and TRBJ2-3; no clear D gene. The CDR3 has 14 amino acids. V lost 0 bases, J lost 0 bases, and 7 bases lay in between. The V gene's germline CDR1 is GTSNPN and CDR2 SVGIG (reference sequence). This CDR3 reads CAWSVRVSTDTQYF. The CDR3 DNA reads TGTGCCTGGAGTGTACGCGTTAGCACAGATACGCAGTATTTT. Full variable domain (remainder filled in from reference TRBV30 and TRBJ2-3): SQTIHQWPATLVQPVGSPLSLECTVEGTSNPNLYWYRQAAGRGLQLLFYSVGIGQISSEVPQNLSASRPQDRQFILSSKKLLLSDSGFYLCAWSVRVSTDTQYFGPGTRLTVL.

The rearrangement links TRBV7-6 to TRBJ2-1; 7 bases are a match to TRBD1. CDR1 and CDR2 from the germline V gene are SGHVS and FNYEAQ. V dropped 4 bases and J dropped 9; count of bases not matched to a gene: 9. The CDR3 covers 14 residues. The CDR3 bases are TGTGCCAGCAGCTCCCGACCGGACAGGAGTGAGCAGTTCTTC. This codes for CASSSRPDRSEQFF.

V usage is TRBV5-6 and J usage is TRBJ1-3; possibly TRBD1 for D (5 bases). This CDR3 is 15 amino acids long. CDR1 is SGHDT, CDR2 YYEEEE, per germline. The V and J ends lost 1 base and 7 bases respectively, with 15 bases between them. The CDR3 DNA is TGTGCCAGCAGCTTGTTTATTCAGGGTGATAACACCATATATTTT. This translates into CASSLFIQGDNTIYF.

This chain uses TRBV5-6 with TRBJ2-2; 7 nucleotides align to TRBD1. The length of the CDR3 is 13 residues. The J segment lost 7 bases and the V segment lost 4 bases, leaving 4 bases of the junction unmatched. From germline, CDR1 is SGHDT and CDR2 YYEEEE. CDR3 sequence reads: CASSRGHGGELFF. The DNA for the CDR3 is TGTGCCAGCAGCAGGGGGCATGGCGGGGAGCTGTTTTTT. The full variable domain, with the rest looked up from reference TRBV5-6 and TRBJ2-2, is DAGVTQSPTHLIKTRGQQVTLRCSPKSGHDTVSWYQQALGQGPQFIFQYYEEEERQRGNFPDRFSGHQFPNYSSELNVNALLLGDSALYLCASSRGHGGELFFGEGSRLTVL.

This clone was found once. The V and J genes are TRBV7-9 and TRBJ1-4, with 8 bases fitting TRBD1. Unmatched junction bases numbered 11, after V lost 2 bases and J lost 15 bases. The CDR3 covers 14 residues. Germline V gives CDR1 SEHNR, CDR2 FQNEAQ (reference sequence). The CDR3 loop is CASSLPDGTGLLFF. CDR3 bases: TGTGCCAGCAGCTTACCGGACGGGACAGGCTTATTGTTTTTT. The full variable domain, in which reference TRBV7-9 and TRBJ1-4 provide the parts outside the CDR3, is DTGVSQNPRHKITKRGQNVTFRCDPISEHNRLYWYRQTLGQGPEFLTYFQNEAQLEKSRLLSDRFSAERPKGSFSTLEIQRTEQGDSAMYLCASSLPDGTGLLFFGSGTQLSVL.

V is TRBV11-3 and J is TRBJ1-1; no clear D gene. The CDR3 contains 13 residues. Deletions cut 1 base from V and 3 bases from J, with 6 bases between. CDR1 and CDR2 (germline): SGHNT, YENEEA. The CDR3 DNA is TGTGCCAGCAGCTTAGCTAGATACACTGAAGCTTTCTTT. Translation gives CASSLARYTEAFF.